These 2 T cell receptor beta chains share one sample of origin, sequenced in a study of T cells in Graves' hyperthyroidism and ophthalmopathy. Authors of the study amplified TCR beta CDR3 regions from RNA transcripts. When the TCR CDR3 underwent first-round RT-PCR, the HTBI primer set was used. TCRdb ran MiXCR on the multiplex PCR reads and lists one entry per CDR3 protein. In the table there are 560,000 or so distinct CDR3 sequences, about 43% of which are singletons. The sample comprised peripheral blood or thyroid tissue (not recorded which). All receptors come from a woman aged 18-29 years with Graves' hyperthyroidism.

This clonotype has just one count. This rearrangement joins TRBV29-1 to TRBJ1-1, with 9 bases that match TRBD1. The V segment lost 7 bases and the J segment 6 bases; nucleotides outside the gene matches: 6. CDR3 length equals 12 residues. Germline lookup yields CDR1 SQVTM and CDR2 ANQGSEA. The CDR3 loop reads CSAVGTGPEAFF. In nucleotides, the CDR3 is TGCAGCGCCGTGGGGACAGGGCCTGAAGCTTTCTTT.

The chain recombines TRBV6-6 with TRBJ1-2, with no clear D. The germline V gene encodes CDR1 MNHNY and CDR2 SVGAGI (reference sequence). CDR3 length: 13 amino acids. V shed 2 bases and J shed 8 bases, with 12 bases lying between them. CDR3 region: CASSYEGRRGYTF. The CDR3 DNA reads TGTGCCAGCAGTTACGAGGGCAGGCGAGGCTACACCTTC.